This TCR beta chain was observed in a study of shared clonotypes between healthy human individuals. As for this clone: Its antigen is as yet unknown.

The CDR3 is 14 amino acids. CDR1 is GTSNPN, CDR2 SVGIG, per germline (reference sequence). The germline V and J ends were trimmed by 0 bases and 4 bases, with 11 bases remaining between them. Assay runs were performed at deep level. Profiling relied on immunoSEQ multiplex PCR, and the TCRdb table lists in-frame clones only, not all of them. The data show about 490,000 clones, about 79% seen once. Notes on the study in general: Few donors limited the genetic and exposure-history diversity represented.

Adults of Caucasian background living in Nashville, Tennessee made up all donors. The specimen sequenced was PBMCs. The chain has TRBV30 and TRBJ2-3, with a possible D match to TRBD1 (5 bases). The TCR was taken from a woman aged 40 to 55 in good health. Some clones in this sample may be carry-over from other donors' samples. The CDR3 here is CAWSVSGISDTQYF. CDR3 DNA sequence: TGTGCCTGGAGTGTTTCAGGGATCTCAGATACGCAGTATTTT.